The table lists the clone carrying this T cell receptor (beta chain) with a count of one. The data were produced by immunoSEQ multiplex PCR, yet TCRdb's version contains in-frame clones alone and is incomplete. The table has tens of thousands of clones, around 90% seen once; the top ten hold 0.4% to 0.65%. This record belongs to a study of OX40 agonist ivuxolimab in advanced cancers. Trimming pared 3 bases from V and 2 bases from J, leaving 13 bases between. The germline V gene encodes CDR1 SGDLS and CDR2 YYNGEE. The CDR3 covers 15 residues. This specimen consisted of CD4+ or CD8+ T cells sorted from blood, obtained in a trial of the OX40 agonist ivuxolimab. This TCR derives from an adult with an advanced solid tumor such as melanoma, head and neck, liver or kidney cancer. V gene TRBV9 combines with J gene TRBJ2-3, with D possibly being TRBD2 (5 bases). CDR3 sequence: CASSAGLTLTDTQYF. The CDR3 coding sequence is TGTGCCAGCAGCGCCGGACTCACGCTCACAGATACGCAGTATTTT. Together with reference TRBV9 and TRBJ2-3, the CDR3 gives the full variable domain: DSGVTQTPKHLITATGQRVTLRCSPRSGDLSVYWYQQSLDQGLQFLIQYYNGEERAKGNILERFSAQQFPDLHSELNLSSLELGDSALYFCASSAGLTLTDTQYFGPGTRLTVL.